These 24 T cell receptor beta chains came from one sample sequenced in a study of early T cells in non-severe SARS-CoV-2 infection. TCRdb recomputed calls from the 5' RACE reads with MiXCR, one row per CDR3 protein. Seen here are approximately 70,000 distinct CDR3 sequences, about 13% observed once, and the top ten hold roughly 5.3%. The sequenced sample was whole blood. These receptors all stem from an adult who was a healthcare worker with PCR-confirmed SARS-CoV-2 infection or an uninfected control (not recorded which).

This clonotype was observed at least ten times. The chain recombines TRBV19 with TRBJ1-1, with TRBD1 identical over 8 bases. Trimming cost V 1 base and J 4 bases; bases outside gene matches: 5. The germline V gene encodes CDR1 LNHDA and CDR2 SQIVND (reference sequence). The CDR3 runs 15 residues. The CDR3 protein is CASSIVNRGATEAFF. DNA of the CDR3: TGTGCCAGTAGTATAGTTAACAGGGGGGCCACTGAAGCTTTCTTT.

This chain links TRBV9 with TRBJ2-3; tentatively, D is TRBD1 (5 bases). V dropped 0 bases and J dropped 0 bases, with 11 bases sitting between them. The germline gives CDR1 SGDLS, CDR2 YYNGEE. The CDR3 has 16 residues. The CDR3 DNA follows: TGTGCCAGCAGCGTAGTAGGACAAGCTAGCACAGATACGCAGTATTTT. Translation: CASSVVGQASTDTQYF.

This clonotype turned up a few times. The rearrangement uses TRBV2 and TRBJ1-6; possible D gene TRBD1, 5 bases. V lost 4 bases to trimming and J lost 10 bases, with 14 bases between them. Germline V gene data show CDR1 as SNHLY and CDR2 as FYNNEI. This CDR3 is 14 amino acids long. The CDR3 bases are TGTGCCAGCAGTGCTCGTCAGGGCGACTCACCCCTCCACTTT. Amino acids: CASSARQGDSPLHF.

This clonotype was seen a single time. The V call is TRBV7-9, the J call TRBJ1-4; D may be TRBD1 (6 bases). CDR1 SEHNR and CDR2 FQNEAQ come from the germline V gene (reference sequence). V was shortened by 4 bases and J by 6 bases, with 15 bases between the two germline ends. There are 15 residues in the CDR3. The CDR3 DNA sequence: TGTGCCAGCAGCTCGCCAGGACAGCCTTATGAAAAACTGTTTTTT. It is translated as CASSSPGQPYEKLFF.

This clonotype was observed at least ten times. The V gene is TRBV13, the J gene TRBJ1-3; D possibly corresponds to TRBD1 (5 bases). The CDR3 has 14 amino acids. V was shortened by 6 bases and J by 5 bases, with 14 bases between the two germline ends. Germline CDR1 reads PRHDT; CDR2 reads FYEKMQ (reference sequence). CDR3 sequence (DNA): TGTGCCAGCAGTCTAGAAAGGGGCAGAAACACCATATATTTT. Its translation is CASSLERGRNTIYF.

This rearrangement joins TRBV2 to TRBJ1-2; TRBD1 aligns across 7 bases. The V gene end was trimmed by 7 bases and the J gene end by 5 bases; junction bases not matched to a gene: 19. Germline CDR1 is SNHLY and CDR2 is FYNNEI. The CDR3 contains 17 residues. The CDR3 coding sequence is TGTGCCAGCAACAGGGACAGAAACTCCGTTAGTGCGTATGGCTACACCTTC. Residues: CASNRDRNSVSAYGYTF.

V gene TRBV7-9 combines with J gene TRBJ2-7; D uncertain. Per the germline V gene, CDR1 is SEHNR and CDR2 is FQNEAQ (reference sequence). This CDR3 is built from 12 residues. Between the trimmed V and J ends, which lost 3 bases and 6 bases, there was a span of 9 bases. CDR3 coding DNA: TGTGCCAGCAGCTTGATAGGGATCGAGCAGTACTTC. This encodes CASSLIGIEQYF.

About this clonotype itself: The germline gene is not matched at one end of the junction; a read error may be the cause. The V call is TRBV13, the J call TRBJ2-7; D gene uncertain. This CDR3 spans 13 amino acids. In germline, CDR1 is PRHDT, CDR2 FYEKMQ (reference sequence). The CDR3 DNA sequence: TGTGCCAGCAACTATGGGGTGAATTACGAGCTGTACTTC. Translated: CASNYGVNYELYF. Full variable domain (rest looked up from reference TRBV13 and TRBJ2-7): AAGVIQSPRHLIKEKRETATLKCYPIPRHDTVYWYQQGPGQDPQFLISFYEKMQSDKGSIPDRFSAQQFSDYHSELNMSSLELGDSALYFCASNYGVNYELYFGPGTRLTVT.

The rearrangement links TRBV7-2 to TRBJ2-1; no clear D. Germline-derived CDR1 and CDR2 are SGHTA and FQGNSA. Trimming pared 1 base from V and 8 bases from J, leaving 12 bases between. The CDR3 consists of 14 residues. CDR3 sequence: CASSLDPFGDEQFF. The CDR3, as DNA: TGTGCCAGCAGCTTAGATCCTTTTGGGGATGAGCAGTTCTTC. Looking up the rest from reference TRBV7-2 and TRBJ2-1 gives the full variable domain: GAGVSQSPSNKVTEKGKDVELRCDPISGHTALYWYRQSLGQGLEFLIYFQGNSAPDKSGLPSDRFSAERTGGSVSTLTIQRTQQEDSAVYLCASSLDPFGDEQFFGPGTRLTVL.

This clonotype was found many times. The V and J genes are TRBV19 and TRBJ2-3; D perhaps matches TRBD1 (6 bases). V was trimmed by 5 bases and J by 3 bases, leaving 9 bases between them. Looked up from germline, CDR1 is LNHDA and CDR2 is SQIVND (reference sequence). The length of the CDR3 is 13 residues. As DNA, the CDR3 is TGTGCCAGTAGTGACAGGAAAACAGATACGCAGTATTTT. Translating it yields CASSDRKTDTQYF.

This clonotype counts as medium-sized. This sequence joins TRBV7-9 and TRBJ1-1; D is ambiguous. The germline V gene encodes CDR1 SEHNR and CDR2 FQNEAQ (reference sequence). This CDR3 has 12 residues. The V end was cut by 5 bases, the J end by 4 bases, with 8 bases between. CDR3 DNA sequence: TGTGCCAGCAGCCACCTTACCACTGAAGCTTTCTTT. Its protein product is CASSHLTTEAFF. Variable domain in full (rest from reference TRBV7-9 and TRBJ1-1): DTGVSQNPRHKITKRGQNVTFRCDPISEHNRLYWYRQTLGQGPEFLTYFQNEAQLEKSRLLSDRFSAERPKGSFSTLEIQRTEQGDSAMYLCASSHLTTEAFFGQGTRLTVV.

CDR3 sequence: CASSLQGLVIEQYF. CDR3 nucleotides: TGTGCCAGCAGCTTGCAGGGACTAGTAATCGAGCAGTACTTC. The chain carries TRBV5-4 and TRBJ2-7; 8 bases align to TRBD2. The length of the CDR3 is 14 residues. Germline CDR1 SGHNT, CDR2 YYREEE (reference sequence). With V trimmed by 1 base and J by 6 bases, 6 bases remained unmatched.

The CDR3: CSASKNEANEKLFF. The CDR3 nucleotides are TGCAGTGCCAGTAAAAACGAGGCGAATGAAAAACTGTTTTTT. The chain couples TRBV20-1 to TRBJ1-4; D not resolved. Germline V gives CDR1 DFQATT, CDR2 SNEGSKA (reference sequence). Deletions cut 6 bases from V and 5 bases from J, with 16 bases between. The CDR3 consists of 14 residues.

This clonotype was seen only a few times. The chain combines TRBV2 with TRBJ2-7; no clear D gene. Trimming left V 4 bases short and J 2 bases short, with 6 bases between. Per the germline V gene, CDR1 is SNHLY and CDR2 is FYNNEI. The CDR3 is 12 residues long. This chain's CDR3 is CASSASPYEQYF. The CDR3 DNA reads TGTGCCAGCAGTGCTTCGCCCTACGAGCAGTACTTC.

The table lists this clonotype with many counts. The genes are TRBV5-6 and TRBJ1-5; tentatively, D is TRBD1 (5 bases). The CDR3 totals 13 residues. Germline values: CDR1 SGHDT, CDR2 YYEEEE. V was pared by 4 bases and J by 6 bases, with 11 bases between. The CDR3 protein is CASSQGLGQPQHF. CDR3 in DNA: TGTGCCAGCAGCCAGGGTTTAGGTCAGCCCCAGCATTTT.

In this sample, this clonotype turned up many times. This sequence joins TRBV21-1 and TRBJ2-7; TRBD1, as called in the table, went unchecked against the DNA. TRBV21-1 is annotated as a pseudogene. The CDR3 extends over 16 amino acids. CDR3 in amino acids: CASSPPARRVKYEQYF. CDR3 DNA sequence: TGTGCCAGCAGCCCCCCCGCCCGGCGGGTAAAATACGAGCAGTACTTC.

Of note for this clonotype: A read error may account for a junction end that differs from germline. The gene calls are TRBV15 and TRBJ2-3, with TRBD2 identical over 8 bases. CDR1 is LNHNV and CDR2 is YYDKDF in the germline V gene (reference sequence). The length of the CDR3 is 14 residues. This CDR3 is CATSRDPSGDTQYF. In DNA form, the CDR3 reads TGTGCCACCAGCCGAGACCCTAGCGGGGATACGCAGTATTTT.

This clonotype was observed a few times. V and J are TRBV12-3 or TRBV12-4 and TRBJ2-6; the D gene is possibly TRBD2 (6 bases). This CDR3 spans 19 amino acids. Trimming removed 6 bases at V and 3 bases at J, with 24 bases between. In DNA form, the CDR3 reads TGTGCCAGCAGAGTACCGGGCCAAGGGGCCGGGAGTGGGGCCAACGTCCTGACTTTC. The encoded protein is CASRVPGQGAGSGANVLTF.

This clonotype occurred a few times. A read error may produce the germline difference seen at one junction end. The rearrangement joins TRBV27 to TRBJ1-1; weak D call: TRBD1 (5 bases). The germline V gene has CDR1 MNHEY and CDR2 SMNVEV (reference sequence). The CDR3 has 13 residues. The CDR3 loop is CVSSSGRITEAFF. The CDR3 DNA reads TGTGTCAGCAGTTCGGGACGGATCACTGAAGCTTTCTTT.

This clonotype was counted at least ten times. The chain uses TRBV20-1 and TRBJ1-5; D unclear. The germline V gene encodes CDR1 DFQATT and CDR2 SNEGSKA (reference sequence). The germline V and J ends were trimmed by 2 bases and 2 bases, with 10 bases remaining between them. The CDR3 contains 14 residues. The CDR3, as DNA: TGCAGTGCTAGACGACGGGGAGGCAATCAGCCCCAGCATTTT. Residues: CSARRRGGNQPQHF.

This clonotype was picked up a small number of times. The rearrangement links TRBV6-1 to TRBJ1-5; D gene uncertain. The CDR3 spans 14 residues. V was shortened by 8 bases and J by 2 bases, with 13 bases between the two germline ends. Germline V gene sequence: CDR1 MNHNS, CDR2 SASEGT. This CDR3 is CASSMGYGNQPQHF. CDR3 coding DNA: TGTGCCAGCTCGATGGGGTACGGCAATCAGCCCCAGCATTTT.

This clonotype was counted at least ten times. The chain recombines TRBV5-4 with TRBJ2-2, with 11 bases lining up with TRBD1. CDR3 size: 16 residues. Germline V gene lookup returns CDR1 SGHNT and CDR2 YYREEE (reference sequence). V lost 3 bases to trimming and J lost 0 bases; unmatched junction nucleotides: 1. The CDR3 DNA reads as TGTGCCAGCAGCTGGGGACAGGGGGCGAACACCGGGGAGCTGTTTTTT. Translation gives CASSWGQGANTGELFF.

This clonotype was seen many times. The chain links TRBV7-3 to TRBJ1-1; TRBD1 is a possible D gene (6 bases). Deletions cut 3 bases from V and 3 bases from J, with 14 bases between. The CDR3 has 15 amino acids. Germline loops: CDR1 SGHTA, CDR2 FQGTGA. CDR3 region: CASSLEPGHHTEAFF. Written as DNA, the CDR3 is TGTGCCAGCAGCTTGGAACCGGGACACCACACTGAAGCTTTCTTT.

This clonotype turned up a few times. The genes are TRBV5-5 and TRBJ2-4; maybe TRBD1 (6 bases). V lost 2 bases to trimming and J lost 6 bases, with 12 bases between them. Germline-derived CDR1 and CDR2 are SGHKS and YYEKEE (reference sequence). The CDR3 totals 14 residues. The CDR3 sequence is CASSFAGAGNIQYF. In DNA form, the CDR3 reads TGTGCCAGCAGCTTTGCAGGGGCAGGAAACATTCAGTACTTC. The full variable domain, its missing parts supplied by reference TRBV5-5 and TRBJ2-4, is DAGVTQSPTHLIKTRGQQVTLRCSPISGHKSVSWYQQVLGQGPQFIFQYYEKEERGRGNFPDRFSARQFPNYSSELNVNALLLGDSALYLCASSFAGAGNIQYFGAGTRLSVL.